This passage covers 31 T cell receptor beta chains from one sample sequenced in a study of blood T cell repertoires in COVID-19. Clones were sequenced by immunoSEQ multiplex PCR, and TCRdb holds only the in-frame ones, with some missing. The sample includes approximately 22,000 clones, around 80% of them seen just once. Input material: peripheral blood. These receptor sequences come from an elderly man with active or convalescent COVID-19.

This clone came up once. V is TRBV6-5 and J is TRBJ1-2; TRBD1 agrees at 8 bases. In germline, CDR1 is MNHEY, CDR2 SVGAGI. After removal of 6 bases from V and 6 bases from J, the junction contained 6 bases not matched to a gene. This CDR3 comprises 13 residues. The CDR3 region has the DNA TGTGCCAGCAGCCGAGGACAGGGTGATGGCTACACCTTC. It encodes CASSRGQGDGYTF.

This chain joins TRBV6-6 and TRBJ1-1; D might be TRBD1 (6 bases). V was pared by 5 bases and J by 5 bases, with 12 bases between. Germline lookup yields CDR1 MNHNY and CDR2 SVGAGI (reference sequence). The CDR3 is made up of 13 amino acids. In DNA, the CDR3 is TGTGCCAGCAGTCGGAAGGACAGTACTGAAGCTTTCTTT. Protein sequence: CASSRKDSTEAFF.

V is TRBV29-1 and J is TRBJ1-1, with a tentative D call TRBD1 (5 bases). The germline V gene encodes CDR1 SQVTM and CDR2 ANQGSEA. V was cut by 8 bases and J by 5 bases, with 12 bases left in between. There are 11 residues in the CDR3. The CDR3 loop is CSPEKGTEAFF. CDR3 in DNA: TGCAGCCCCGAGAAGGGGACTGAAGCTTTCTTT.

This chain joins TRBV9 and TRBJ2-5; D may be TRBD1 (6 bases). The CDR3 length is 16 residues. Trimming removed 3 bases from V and 5 bases from J, with 20 bases in between. Germline V gene lookup returns CDR1 SGDLS and CDR2 YYNGEE. The DNA for the CDR3 is TGTGCCAGCAGCGCAAACCCGACAGGATCCGGGGAGACCCAGTACTTC. The encoded protein is CASSANPTGSGETQYF.

The chain joins TRBV7-2 to TRBJ2-7; D perhaps matches TRBD2 (6 bases). V was clipped by 2 bases and J by 0 bases, with 11 bases between them. The CDR3 runs 15 residues. CDR1 is SGHTA and CDR2 is FQGNSA in the germline V gene. The CDR3 DNA sequence: TGTGCCAGCAGCTTACGGTTCGGGAGCTCCTACGAGCAGTACTTC. Residues: CASSLRFGSSYEQYF.

This chain joins TRBV6-1 and TRBJ1-3; possible D gene TRBD1, 5 bases. This CDR3 has 20 amino acids. Germline CDR1 and CDR2: MNHNS and SASEGT. The V and J ends lost 4 bases and 0 bases respectively, with 25 bases between them. CDR3 protein: CASSGGGAGGFFLSGNTIYF. CDR3 sequence (DNA): TGTGCCAGCAGTGGCGGAGGGGCCGGGGGATTTTTTCTCTCTGGAAACACCATATATTTT.

This clone has only a few counts. V and J are TRBV7-9 and TRBJ2-7; D might be TRBD1 (6 bases). Germline CDR1 is SEHNR and CDR2 is FQNEAQ (reference sequence). CDR3 length: 11 amino acids. The V end lost 5 bases, the J end lost 6 bases, and 8 bases lay between the germline ends. DNA for the CDR3: TGTGCCAGCAGCCGACAGGTCGAGCAGTACTTC. Protein sequence: CASSRQVEQYF. Variable domain in full (rest from reference TRBV7-9 and TRBJ2-7): DTGVSQNPRHKITKRGQNVTFRCDPISEHNRLYWYRQTLGQGPEFLTYFQNEAQLEKSRLLSDRFSAERPKGSFSTLEIQRTEQGDSAMYLCASSRQVEQYFGPGTRLTVT.

This rearrangement joins TRBV19 to TRBJ2-3; 8 nucleotides line up with TRBD2. The junction had 6 bases not matched to a gene; V was cut back by 3 bases and J by 4 bases. The CDR3 has 15 amino acids. Germline V gives CDR1 LNHDA, CDR2 SQIVND (reference sequence). Here the CDR3 reads CASSIYPGGPDTQYF. The CDR3 DNA reads TGTGCCAGTAGTATTTATCCGGGAGGGCCAGATACGCAGTATTTT. The full variable domain, rest sourced from reference TRBV19 and TRBJ2-3, is DGGITQSPKYLFRKEGQNVTLSCEQNLNHDAMYWYRQDPGQGLRLIYYSQIVNDFQKGDIAEGYSVSREKKESFPLTVTSAQKNPTAFYLCASSIYPGGPDTQYFGPGTRLTVL.

This rearrangement joins TRBV15 to TRBJ2-3; 7 bases map to TRBD1. V trimming: 1 base; J trimming: 1 base; junction bases outside the gene matches: 14. Looked up from germline, CDR1 is LNHNV and CDR2 is YYDKDF (reference sequence). This CDR3 region has 19 residues. CDR3 nucleotide sequence: TGTGCCACCAGCAGAGGCTCTGGGTCAGGGGGTCGGCGCACAGATACGCAGTATTTT. Encoded protein: CATSRGSGSGGRRTDTQYF. The full variable domain, rest sourced from reference TRBV15 and TRBJ2-3, is DAMVIQNPRYQVTQFGKPVTLSCSQTLNHNVMYWYQQKSSQAPKLLFHYYDKDFNNEADTPDNFQSRRPNTSFCFLDIRSPGLGDTAMYLCATSRGSGSGGRRTDTQYFGPGTRLTVL.

The table lists this clone with a few counts. This chain connects TRBV12-3 or TRBV12-4 to TRBJ1-5; 7 positions agree with TRBD1. The V and J ends lost 6 bases and 6 bases, in that order; junction bases with no gene match: 5. CDR3 length equals 13 residues. The CDR3 loop reads CASSTDRRQPQHF. DNA of the CDR3: TGTGCCAGCAGCACGGACAGGCGTCAGCCCCAGCATTTT.

This rearrangement joins TRBV3-1 (or the pseudogene TRBV3-2) to TRBJ1-1, with D hard to call. V was trimmed by 1 base and J by 2 bases, leaving 5 bases between them. Germline CDR1 reads LGHDT; CDR2 reads YNNKEL (reference sequence). The CDR3 is made up of 13 amino acids. As DNA, the CDR3 is TGTGCCAGCAGCCAAGTCCAAAACACTGAAGCTTTCTTT. This sequence encodes CASSQVQNTEAFF.

The J gene is TRBJ2-3, the V gene TRBV7-9; 12 bases are a match to TRBD2. The CDR3 is 18 residues long. Trimming at V came to 1 base and at J to 1 base, leaving 6 bases not matched to a gene. Per germline, CDR1 SEHNR and CDR2 FQNEAQ (reference sequence). The chain's CDR3 is CASSLGASGGAGTDTQYF. The CDR3 DNA follows: TGTGCCAGCAGCTTAGGCGCTAGCGGGGGGGCGGGCACAGATACGCAGTATTTT. The full variable domain, with the rest looked up from reference TRBV7-9 and TRBJ2-3, is DTGVSQNPRHKITKRGQNVTFRCDPISEHNRLYWYRQTLGQGPEFLTYFQNEAQLEKSRLLSDRFSAERPKGSFSTLEIQRTEQGDSAMYLCASSLGASGGAGTDTQYFGPGTRLTVL.

A few counts support this clone. This chain connects TRBV6-1 to TRBJ1-6, with D unresolved. The CDR3 spans 12 residues. Germline V lookup: CDR1 MNHNS, CDR2 SASEGT. V shed 3 bases and J shed 10 bases, with 7 bases lying between them. CDR3 residues: CASSDGESPLHF. In nucleotides, the CDR3 is TGTGCCAGCAGTGACGGGGAGTCACCCCTCCACTTT.

The chain carries TRBV28 and TRBJ1-2; D unclear. The V gene lost 7 bases and the J gene lost 0 bases, with 6 bases spanning the gap. The CDR3 is made up of 12 amino acids. Germline values: CDR1 MDHEN, CDR2 SYDVKM. The CDR3 region is CASTDTNYGYTF. The CDR3 DNA reads as TGTGCCAGCACCGACACTAACTATGGCTACACCTTC.

The rearrangement links TRBV5-4 to TRBJ2-1, with 9 bases aligning to TRBD2. There are 16 residues in the CDR3. Trimming took 5 bases from V and 2 from J; bases not matched to a gene: 8. Germline CDR1 SGHNT, CDR2 YYREEE (reference sequence). The CDR3 nucleotides read TGTGCCAGCAGTTTGCCTCTAGCGGGGCCCTACAATGAGCAGTTCTTC. This encodes CASSLPLAGPYNEQFF.

The chain employs TRBV28 and TRBJ1-1; 7 bases line up with TRBD1. Looked up from germline, CDR1 is MDHEN and CDR2 is SYDVKM. The CDR3 sequence is 14 residues long. J gave up 3 bases and V 5 bases, and 6 bases lay outside the gene matches. The chain's CDR3 is CASSPRQGHTEAFF. The DNA of the CDR3 is TGTGCCAGCAGTCCTAGACAGGGCCACACTGAAGCTTTCTTT. Full variable domain (remainder filled in from reference TRBV28 and TRBJ1-1): DVKVTQSSRYLVKRTGEKVFLECVQDMDHENMFWYRQDPGLGLRLIYFSYDVKMKEKGDIPEGYSVSREKKERFSLILESASTNQTSMYLCASSPRQGHTEAFFGQGTRLTVV.

V gene TRBV24-1 combines with J gene TRBJ2-1, with TRBD2 matching over 12 bases. J was trimmed by 4 bases and V by 4 bases; bases with no gene match: 10. CDR1 is KGHDR and CDR2 is SFDVKD in the germline V gene. This CDR3 has 18 residues. The CDR3 is CATSDTSGRPTRYNEQFF. The CDR3, as DNA: TGTGCCACCAGTGACACTAGCGGGAGGCCAACGAGGTACAATGAGCAGTTCTTC.

V usage is TRBV19 and J usage is TRBJ1-1, with D possibly being TRBD1 (5 bases). Between the trimmed V and J ends, which lost 3 bases and 1 base, there was a span of 9 bases. The germline V gene has CDR1 LNHDA and CDR2 SQIVND (reference sequence). CDR3 length: 14 amino acids. CDR3 DNA: TGTGCCAGTAGTATCCGACAGCCGAACACTGAAGCTTTCTTT. It encodes CASSIRQPNTEAFF.

The rearrangement joins TRBV10-2 to TRBJ2-2; possibly TRBD1 for D (9 bases). V lost 7 bases and J lost 5, with 20 bases in between. Per the germline V gene, CDR1 is WSHSY and CDR2 is SAAADI. The CDR3 runs to 16 residues. CDR3 sequence (DNA): TGCGCCAGCAATACAGGGGGCTCTAGCGGGACCGGGGAGCTGTTTTTT. Residues: CASNTGGSSGTGELFF.

This chain uses TRBV6-6 with TRBJ2-7, with D maybe TRBD1 (7 bases). V shed 6 bases and J shed 9 bases, with 18 bases lying between them. Germline CDR1 and CDR2: MNHNY and SVGAGI (reference sequence). This CDR3 is 13 amino acids long. Written as DNA, the CDR3 is TGTGCCAGCAGGCCGTCCCGACAGGGACTGCAGTACTTC. Translating it yields CASRPSRQGLQYF.

This clone was recorded once. The chain recombines TRBV5-1 with TRBJ1-3; 8 bases are shared with TRBD1. Germline V gene data show CDR1 as SGHRS and CDR2 as YFSETQ. V trimming: 4 bases; J trimming: 1 base; junction bases outside the gene matches: 4. This CDR3 region has 15 residues. Written as DNA, the CDR3 is TGCGCCAGCAGCGGCGGACAGGGATCTGGAAACACCATATATTTT. Translating gives CASSGGQGSGNTIYF.

This chain connects TRBV28 to TRBJ1-1; 7 nucleotides match TRBD1. V lost 6 bases to trimming and J lost 9 bases; unmatched junction nucleotides: 7. This CDR3 region has 12 residues. The germline V gene has CDR1 MDHEN and CDR2 SYDVKM. In DNA, the CDR3 is TGTGCCAGCAGCATCTCGACAGGGAAAGCTTTCTTT. It is translated as CASSISTGKAFF. The full variable domain, its missing parts supplied by reference TRBV28 and TRBJ1-1, is DVKVTQSSRYLVKRTGEKVFLECVQDMDHENMFWYRQDPGLGLRLIYFSYDVKMKEKGDIPEGYSVSREKKERFSLILESASTNQTSMYLCASSISTGKAFFGQGTRLTVV.

This chain links TRBV10-1 with TRBJ1-1, with TRBD1 matching over 9 bases. Germline V lookup: CDR1 WNHNN, CDR2 SYGVQD (reference sequence). This CDR3 comprises 13 residues. The ends lost 9 bases at V and 5 bases at J; junction bases unmatched: 7. The CDR3 DNA reads TGCGCCAGTAACAGGGGGCCGGATACTGAAGCTTTCTTT. Translation gives CASNRGPDTEAFF.

Only one count was recorded for this clone. The genes are TRBV10-1 and TRBJ2-6, with D possibly being TRBD1 (6 bases). V lost 2 bases to trimming and J lost 3 bases, with 14 bases between them. Germline CDR1 WNHNN, CDR2 SYGVQD (reference sequence). This CDR3 is 17 amino acids long. The CDR3 reads CASSEAKTGFGANVLTF. The CDR3 DNA reads TGCGCCAGCAGTGAGGCGAAAACAGGGTTTGGGGCCAACGTCCTGACTTTC.

The chain uses TRBV7-9 and TRBJ2-2; 12 bases are shared with TRBD2. Germline assignment: CDR1 SEHNR and CDR2 FQNEAQ (reference sequence). CDR3 length equals 17 residues. The ends lost 10 bases at V and 3 bases at J; junction bases unmatched: 12. This CDR3 is CANDALAGGPDTGELFF. CDR3 in DNA: TGTGCCAACGATGCCCTAGCGGGGGGGCCAGACACCGGGGAGCTGTTTTTT.

The chain recombines TRBV7-2 with TRBJ2-2, with a possible D match to TRBD2 (7 bases). The CDR3 is 16 amino acids. Germline-derived CDR1 and CDR2 are SGHTA and FQGNSA. V was shortened by 5 bases and J by 0 bases, with 13 bases between the two germline ends. DNA of the CDR3: TGTGCCAGCAGCCAAAGGGGGGGGCCGAACACCGGGGAGCTGTTTTTT. Translation gives CASSQRGGPNTGELFF. The variable domain in full, with the rest retrieved from reference TRBV7-2 and TRBJ2-2, is GAGVSQSPSNKVTEKGKDVELRCDPISGHTALYWYRQSLGQGLEFLIYFQGNSAPDKSGLPSDRFSAERTGGSVSTLTIQRTQQEDSAVYLCASSQRGGPNTGELFFGEGSRLTVL.

The chain links TRBV19 to TRBJ1-3; no clear D. Germline lookup yields CDR1 LNHDA and CDR2 SQIVND (reference sequence). Trimming took 7 bases from V and 0 from J, leaving 10 bases between them. This CDR3 is 14 amino acids long. Here the CDR3 DNA reads TGTGCCAGTACCGATCAGGTCTCTGGAAACACCATATATTTT. Amino acids: CASTDQVSGNTIYF.

The CDR3 reads CASTDRGNTEAFF. DNA for the CDR3: TGTGCCAGCACCGACCGGGGGAACACTGAAGCTTTCTTT. The rearrangement uses TRBV6-5 and TRBJ1-1; D unclear. The germline V and J ends were trimmed by 7 bases and 1 base, with 10 bases remaining between them. The CDR3 runs to 13 residues. Germline loops: CDR1 MNHEY, CDR2 SVGAGI.

The chain couples TRBV27 to TRBJ1-2; D not resolved. CDR1 and CDR2 from the germline V gene are MNHEY and SMNVEV (reference sequence). This CDR3 contains 16 residues. Trimming took off 6 bases at V and 4 bases at J, with 21 bases between the two ends. The CDR3 bases are TGTGCCAGCAGCTCTCATCCCCCTTCCAGATTCTATGGCTACACCTTC. This gives the protein CASSSHPPSRFYGYTF.

The chain employs TRBV6-6 and TRBJ2-2, with a tentative D call TRBD1 (5 bases). This CDR3 comprises 15 residues. The V gene's germline CDR1 is MNHNY and CDR2 SVGAGI (reference sequence). Trimming removed 2 bases at V and 2 bases at J, with 9 bases between. CDR3 region: CASSYAQGNTGELFF. The CDR3 nucleotides are TGTGCCAGCAGTTACGCTCAGGGAAACACCGGGGAGCTGTTTTTT.

V is TRBV5-5 and J is TRBJ2-2, with 9 bases lining up with TRBD1. There are 17 residues in the CDR3. The V gene's germline CDR1 is SGHKS and CDR2 YYEKEE (reference sequence). V lost 4 bases, J lost 4 bases, and 11 bases stayed unmatched. CDR3 sequence: CASSVLGDRAGTGELFF. The CDR3 region has the DNA TGTGCCAGCAGCGTTCTAGGGGACAGGGCAGGCACCGGGGAGCTGTTTTTT.